A selection of T cell receptor beta chains follows, all from one sample in a study of blood T cell repertoires in COVID-19. TCRdb keeps only in-frame clones here, not all; method: immunoSEQ multiplex PCR. This sample carries 150,000 or so clones, roughly 78% of them seen once, and the ten largest clones take around 15%. Material for sequencing was peripheral blood. The receptors shown here come from a human donor with acute or convalescent COVID-19. The donor label of this sample is uncertain. Each CDR3 is given with its conserved first and last residue. A D gene is named only where the DNA matches it firmly. Only some rows state a clone size, as once, few, many or a class for expanded clones.

CDR3 length: 13; V gene: TRBV4-1; D gene: NA; clone size: NA; J gene: TRBJ1-6; CDR3 DNA: TGCGCCAGCAGCCAAGTTCGGAATTCACCCCTCCACTTT; CDR3 protein: CASSQVRNSPLHF
CDR3 length: 16; V gene: TRBV5-4; D gene: NA; clone size: NA; J gene: TRBJ2-6; CDR3 DNA: TGTGCCAGCAGCTTGGGGCGCCCAGGCGGGGCCAACGTCCTGACTTTC; CDR3 protein: CASSLGRPGGANVLTF
CDR3 length: 14; V gene: TRBV9; D gene: NA; clone size: NA; J gene: TRBJ1-6; CDR3 DNA: TGTGCCAGCAGTGTCACGGGTGAAAATTCACCCCTCCACTTT; CDR3 protein: CASSVTGENSPLHF
CDR3 length: 15; V gene: TRBV19; D gene: TRBD2; clone size: once; J gene: TRBJ2-1; CDR3 DNA: TGTGCCAGTAGTATTGGGACTAGCGGGGGGGCTGGGCAGTTCTTC; CDR3 protein: CASSIGTSGGAGQFF
CDR3 length: 15; V gene: TRBV7-9; D gene: TRBD1; clone size: NA; J gene: TRBJ1-4; CDR3 DNA: TGTGCCAGCAGCTTAGGGGACAGCCGTAATGAAAAACTGTTTTTT; CDR3 protein: CASSLGDSRNEKLFF
CDR3 length: 12; V gene: TRBV10-3; D gene: NA; clone size: NA; J gene: TRBJ2-3; CDR3 DNA: TGTGCCATCAGTGATTCAGGGATTACCCAGTATTTT; CDR3 protein: CAISDSGITQYF
CDR3 length: 13; V gene: TRBV6-1; D gene: NA; clone size: NA; J gene: TRBJ1-3; CDR3 DNA: TGTGCCAGCAGTGAGCGCTCTGGAAACACCATATATTTT; CDR3 protein: CASSERSGNTIYF
CDR3 length: 16; V gene: TRBV7-6; D gene: TRBD1; clone size: NA; J gene: TRBJ2-7; CDR3 DNA: TGTGCCAGCATGCCCCTCGGGACAGGGGCCGACTACGAGCAGTACTTC; CDR3 protein: CASMPLGTGADYEQYF
CDR3 length: 13; V gene: TRBV6-1; D gene: TRBD2; clone size: NA; J gene: TRBJ2-3; CDR3 DNA: TGTGCCAGCAGTGAAAAGTCTGGACTAGCGGCACATTTT; CDR3 protein: CASSEKSGLAAHF
CDR3 length: 16; V gene: TRBV9; D gene: TRBD2; clone size: once; J gene: TRBJ2-3; CDR3 DNA: TGTGCCAGCAGCGGTACCAGCGGGGGGGCGGGAGATACGCAGTATTTT; CDR3 protein: CASSGTSGGAGDTQYF
CDR3 length: 14; V gene: TRBV3-1/TRBV3-2; D gene: NA; clone size: NA; J gene: TRBJ1-1; CDR3 DNA: TGTGCCAGCAGCCCCACAGGGCGGGACACTGAAGCTTTCTTT; CDR3 protein: CASSPTGRDTEAFF
CDR3 length: 14; V gene: TRBV7-9; D gene: TRBD1; clone size: NA; J gene: TRBJ2-7; CDR3 DNA: TGTGCCAGCAGCTTAGAAGGGACAGGGCACAAGCAGTACTTC; CDR3 protein: CASSLEGTGHKQYF
CDR3 length: 11; V gene: TRBV2; D gene: NA; clone size: NA; J gene: TRBJ1-2; CDR3 DNA: TGTGCCAGCACGGGTCACTATGGCTACACCTTC; CDR3 protein: CASTGHYGYTF
CDR3 length: 12; V gene: TRBV5-6; D gene: NA; clone size: NA; J gene: TRBJ2-7; CDR3 DNA: TGTGCCAGCAGACAGGGAATCTACGAGCAGTACTTC; CDR3 protein: CASRQGIYEQYF
CDR3 length: 15; V gene: TRBV7-9; D gene: NA; clone size: NA; J gene: TRBJ1-1; CDR3 DNA: TGTGCCAGCAGCTTAGAAGGGGCTTTCAACACTGAAGCTTTCTTT; CDR3 protein: CASSLEGAFNTEAFF
CDR3 length: 15; V gene: TRBV5-1; D gene: NA; clone size: NA; J gene: TRBJ1-3; CDR3 DNA: TGCGCCAGCAGCTTGGCCGGAGTCACTGGAAACACCATATATTTT; CDR3 protein: CASSLAGVTGNTIYF
CDR3 length: 15; V gene: TRBV19; D gene: TRBD1; clone size: NA; J gene: TRBJ2-7; CDR3 DNA: TGTGCCAGTAGAGGGACCGGGACAGGCTCCTACGAGCAGTACTTC; CDR3 protein: CASRGTGTGSYEQYF
CDR3 length: 16; V gene: TRBV5-5; D gene: NA; clone size: NA; J gene: TRBJ2-6; CDR3 DNA: TGTGCCAGCAGCTACGGACTCTTCTCTGGGGCCAACGTCCTGACTTTC; CDR3 protein: CASSYGLFSGANVLTF
CDR3 length: 13; V gene: TRBV2; D gene: NA; clone size: few; J gene: TRBJ1-2; CDR3 DNA: TGTGCCAGCAGCGCGTCGGGGGACTATGGCTACACCTTC; CDR3 protein: CASSASGDYGYTF
CDR3 length: 14; V gene: TRBV4-1; D gene: NA; clone size: NA; J gene: TRBJ1-2; CDR3 DNA: TGCGCCAGCAGCCAACTCCAGGGAGGCTATGGCTACACCTTC; CDR3 protein: CASSQLQGGYGYTF
CDR3 length: 14; V gene: TRBV5-1; D gene: NA; clone size: NA; J gene: TRBJ2-1; CDR3 DNA: TGCGCCAGCAGCTTGGTCGACCCCAGGAATGAGCAGTTCTTC; CDR3 protein: CASSLVDPRNEQFF
CDR3 length: 11; V gene: TRBV6-1; D gene: NA; clone size: NA; J gene: TRBJ2-5; CDR3 DNA: TGTGCCAGCAGTGAGAGGGAGACCCAGTACTTC; CDR3 protein: CASSERETQYF
CDR3 length: 13; V gene: TRBV6-5; D gene: NA; clone size: NA; J gene: TRBJ1-1; CDR3 DNA: TGTGCCAGCAGTTGGGGGGTAGGCTCTGAAGCTTTCTTT; CDR3 protein: CASSWGVGSEAFF
CDR3 length: 15; V gene: TRBV11-2; D gene: NA; clone size: few; J gene: TRBJ2-5; CDR3 DNA: TGTGCCAGCAGTCCCGCCATGACCACTAAAGAGACCCAGTACTTC; CDR3 protein: CASSPAMTTKETQYF
CDR3 length: 11; V gene: TRBV19; D gene: NA; clone size: NA; J gene: TRBJ1-1; CDR3 DNA: TGTGCCAGTAGCCAGGACACTGAAGCTTTCTTT; CDR3 protein: CASSQDTEAFF
CDR3 length: 14; V gene: TRBV10-1; D gene: TRBD1; clone size: NA; J gene: TRBJ1-2; CDR3 DNA: TGCGCCAGCAGTGTCGGACAGGGTTCTGGAGGCTACACCTTC; CDR3 protein: CASSVGQGSGGYTF
CDR3 length: 14; V gene: TRBV19; D gene: NA; clone size: NA; J gene: TRBJ2-2; CDR3 DNA: TGTGCCAGTAGTATTAGGACAACCACCGGGGAGCTGTTTTTT; CDR3 protein: CASSIRTTTGELFF
CDR3 length: 18; V gene: TRBV3-1/TRBV3-2; D gene: TRBD2; clone size: NA; J gene: TRBJ2-3; CDR3 DNA: TGTGCCAGCAGCCAAGAGTCTCGCGGGGGGGCCGGCACAGATACGCAGTATTTT; CDR3 protein: CASSQESRGGAGTDTQYF
CDR3 length: 14; V gene: TRBV4-3; D gene: NA; clone size: NA; J gene: TRBJ2-2; CDR3 DNA: TGCGCCAGCAGACACAACAGGGACACCGGGGAGCTGTTTTTT; CDR3 protein: CASRHNRDTGELFF
CDR3 length: 15; V gene: TRBV21-1; D gene: NA; clone size: NA; J gene: TRBJ1-2; CDR3 DNA: TGTGCCAGCAGCAAAAACGGAAGGGGAGGGGACGGCTACACCTTC; CDR3 protein: CASSKNGRGGDGYTF
CDR3 length: 17; V gene: TRBV11-2; D gene: NA; clone size: NA; J gene: TRBJ2-7; CDR3 DNA: TGTGCCAGCACCCAACAGGGGAGGTCGGGGAACCGTTACGAGCAGTACTTC; CDR3 protein: CASTQQGRSGNRYEQYF
CDR3 length: 15; V gene: TRBV4-2; D gene: NA; clone size: NA; J gene: TRBJ1-3; CDR3 DNA: TGTGCCAGCAGCCCCCGGGGAGAACGTGGAAACACCATATATTTT; CDR3 protein: CASSPRGERGNTIYF
CDR3 length: 14; V gene: TRBV19; D gene: NA; clone size: once; J gene: TRBJ2-7; CDR3 DNA: TGTGCCAGTAGTATCCGGGACACCTCCTACGAGCAGTACTTC; CDR3 protein: CASSIRDTSYEQYF
CDR3 length: 19; V gene: TRBV15; D gene: NA; clone size: NA; J gene: TRBJ1-3; CDR3 DNA: TGTGCCACCAGCAGAGTTGGGACTTCGGGGGGGGCGACTGGAAACACCATATATTTT; CDR3 protein: CATSRVGTSGGATGNTIYF
CDR3 length: 14; V gene: TRBV7-8; D gene: NA; clone size: NA; J gene: TRBJ1-5; CDR3 DNA: TGTGCCAGCAGACTCCTGGGGGGAGGGCAGCCCCAGCATTTT; CDR3 protein: CASRLLGGGQPQHF
CDR3 length: 18; V gene: TRBV7-2; D gene: TRBD2; clone size: NA; J gene: TRBJ2-7; CDR3 DNA: TGTGCCAGCAGTAGGAGGATGGCTAGCGGGGCCACGCCCTACGAGCAGTACTTC; CDR3 protein: CASSRRMASGATPYEQYF
CDR3 length: 14; V gene: TRBV6-2/TRBV6-3; D gene: TRBD1; clone size: NA; J gene: TRBJ1-2; CDR3 DNA: TGTGCCAGCAGTCCGACAGGGGGCTACTATGGCTACACCTTC; CDR3 protein: CASSPTGGYYGYTF
CDR3 length: 14; V gene: TRBV7-2; D gene: TRBD1; clone size: NA; J gene: TRBJ1-3; CDR3 DNA: TGTGCCAGCAGCTCAGTCCCGGGACAGGGAAGCATATATTTT; CDR3 protein: CASSSVPGQGSIYF
CDR3 length: 14; V gene: TRBV7-2; D gene: NA; clone size: NA; J gene: TRBJ1-5; CDR3 DNA: TGTGCCAGCAGCTCGGCGGGGTACAATCAGCCCCAGCATTTT; CDR3 protein: CASSSAGYNQPQHF
CDR3 length: 15; V gene: TRBV5-6; D gene: NA; clone size: NA; J gene: TRBJ2-1; CDR3 DNA: TGTGCCAGCAATCCAATGGGGCAGTGGTACAATGAGCAGTTCTTC; CDR3 protein: CASNPMGQWYNEQFF
CDR3 length: 13; V gene: TRBV7-2; D gene: NA; clone size: NA; J gene: TRBJ1-1; CDR3 DNA: TGTGCCAGCAGCTCGGACATGAACACTGAAGCTTTCTTT; CDR3 protein: CASSSDMNTEAFF
CDR3 length: 17; V gene: TRBV11-2; D gene: TRBD1; clone size: NA; J gene: TRBJ1-3; CDR3 DNA: TGTGCCAGCAGCTTAGAGGGCAGGGGGCACTCTGGAAACACCATATATTTT; CDR3 protein: CASSLEGRGHSGNTIYF
CDR3 length: 12; V gene: TRBV6-5; D gene: NA; clone size: NA; J gene: TRBJ1-2; CDR3 DNA: TGTGCCAGCAGACTCCCTAACTATGGCTACACCTTC; CDR3 protein: CASRLPNYGYTF
CDR3 length: 15; V gene: TRBV19; D gene: TRBD1; clone size: NA; J gene: TRBJ1-2; CDR3 DNA: TGTGCCAGTAGTACCCTTGGGACAGGGTACCACGGCTACACCTTC; CDR3 protein: CASSTLGTGYHGYTF
CDR3 length: 15; V gene: TRBV30; D gene: NA; clone size: NA; J gene: TRBJ1-6; CDR3 DNA: TGTGCCTGGAGTGTGGGGGGACTCTATAATTCACCCCTCCACTTT; CDR3 protein: CAWSVGGLYNSPLHF
CDR3 length: 16; V gene: TRBV18; D gene: TRBD1; clone size: NA; J gene: TRBJ1-2; CDR3 DNA: TGTGCCAGCTCACCACCCACAGGGGCCGCTAACTATGGCTACACCTTC; CDR3 protein: CASSPPTGAANYGYTF
CDR3 length: 18; V gene: TRBV5-1; D gene: NA; clone size: NA; J gene: TRBJ1-2; CDR3 DNA: TGCGCCAGCAGCTCCCAGCCCTCCGGACTCCCTATTTCGGGGGGCTACACCTTC; CDR3 protein: CASSSQPSGLPISGGYTF
CDR3 length: 14; V gene: TRBV11-2; D gene: TRBD1; clone size: NA; J gene: TRBJ2-7; CDR3 DNA: TGTGCCAGCAGCCGCGGACAGGGGGAGTACGAGCAGTACTTC; CDR3 protein: CASSRGQGEYEQYF
CDR3 length: 15; V gene: TRBV7-9; D gene: NA; clone size: NA; J gene: TRBJ2-3; CDR3 DNA: TGTGCCAGCAGCCCCTCCGTGGAGGGTGGGACGGGTCGGTATTTT; CDR3 protein: CASSPSVEGGTGRYF